This T cell receptor (beta chain) was found in a study of human T cells and chemical hapten exposure. In its sample, this clonotype was seen a few times. Its antigen is unknown. Notes on the study in general: Versus controls, expanded TCRs had significantly more large CDR3 similarity clusters.

The ends were cut back, 9 bases at V and 0 bases at J, with 12 bases in the middle. Per the germline V gene, CDR1 is ENHRY and CDR2 is SYGVKD. The CDR3 is made up of 14 amino acids. MiXCR was run by TCRdb on the RACE reads, yielding one entry per CDR3 protein. The sample has a few hundred thousand distinct CDR3 sequences, 5% to 6.5% seen once; the top ten hold over 6.5%. As to time point: pre-sensitization, week 0. The sample's treatment: therapeutic diphenylcyclopropenone sensitization with weekly scalp DPC. The sequence was collected from a woman younger than 30 with alopecia areata. Some clones in this sample may be carry-over from other donors' samples. The sample consisted of whole blood, taken in connection with sensitization to the hapten diphenylcyclopropenone (DPC). This rearrangement joins TRBV10-3 to TRBJ1-3; D unresolved. The CDR3 nucleotides read TGTGCCATTCGGGAAACTAGCTCTGGAAACACCATATATTTT. Protein: CAIRETSSGNTIYF.